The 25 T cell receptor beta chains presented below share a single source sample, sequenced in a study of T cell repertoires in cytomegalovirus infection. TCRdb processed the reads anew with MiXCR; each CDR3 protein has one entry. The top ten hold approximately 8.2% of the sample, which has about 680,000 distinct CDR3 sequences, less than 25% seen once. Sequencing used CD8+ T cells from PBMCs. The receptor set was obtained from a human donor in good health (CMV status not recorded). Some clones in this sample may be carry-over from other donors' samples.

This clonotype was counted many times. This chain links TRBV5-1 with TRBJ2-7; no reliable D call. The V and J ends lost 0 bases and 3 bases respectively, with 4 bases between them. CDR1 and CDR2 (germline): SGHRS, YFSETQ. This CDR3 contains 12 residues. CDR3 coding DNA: TGCGCCAGCAGCTTGGACGACTACGAGCAGTACTTC. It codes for CASSLDDYEQYF.

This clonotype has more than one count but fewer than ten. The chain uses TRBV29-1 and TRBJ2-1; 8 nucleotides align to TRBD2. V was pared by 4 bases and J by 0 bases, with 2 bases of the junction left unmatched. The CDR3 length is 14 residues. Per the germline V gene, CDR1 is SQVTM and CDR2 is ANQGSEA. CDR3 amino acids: CSVVAGGSYNEQFF. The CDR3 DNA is TGCAGCGTTGTGGCGGGGGGCTCCTACAATGAGCAGTTCTTC.

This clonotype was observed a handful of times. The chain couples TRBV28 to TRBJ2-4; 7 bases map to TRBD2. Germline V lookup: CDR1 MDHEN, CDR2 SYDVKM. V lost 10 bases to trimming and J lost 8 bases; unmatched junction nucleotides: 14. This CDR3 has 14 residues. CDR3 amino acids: CATLEAGLPDIQYF. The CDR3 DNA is TGTGCCACTCTAGAAGCGGGGCTCCCTGACATTCAGTACTTC. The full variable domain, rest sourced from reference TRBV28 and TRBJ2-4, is DVKVTQSSRYLVKRTGEKVFLECVQDMDHENMFWYRQDPGLGLRLIYFSYDVKMKEKGDIPEGYSVSREKKERFSLILESASTNQTSMYLCATLEAGLPDIQYFGAGTRLSVL.

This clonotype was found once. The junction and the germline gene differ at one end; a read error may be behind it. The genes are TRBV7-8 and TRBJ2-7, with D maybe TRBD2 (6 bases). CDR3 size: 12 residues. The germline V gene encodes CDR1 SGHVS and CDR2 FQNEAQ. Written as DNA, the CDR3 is TGTGTCAGCACTTCCGGGGGAACTGAGCAGTACTTC. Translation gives CVSTSGGTEQYF.

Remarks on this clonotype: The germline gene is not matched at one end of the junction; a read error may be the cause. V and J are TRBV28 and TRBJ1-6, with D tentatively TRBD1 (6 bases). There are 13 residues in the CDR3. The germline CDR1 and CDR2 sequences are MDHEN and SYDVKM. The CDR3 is CASSPTGTSSLHF. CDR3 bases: TGTGCCAGCAGCCCCACAGGGACTTCATCCCTCCACTTT.

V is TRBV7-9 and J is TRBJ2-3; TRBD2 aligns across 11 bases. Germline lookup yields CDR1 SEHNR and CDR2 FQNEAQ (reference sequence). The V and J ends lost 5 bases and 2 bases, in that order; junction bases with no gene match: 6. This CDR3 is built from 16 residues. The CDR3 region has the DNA TGTGCCAGCAGCCACAGGGGACTAGCGGACACAGATACGCAGTATTTT. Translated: CASSHRGLADTDTQYF.

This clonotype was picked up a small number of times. CDR3 DNA: TGTGCCAGCAGCAACGACAGGGAGGATGAGCAGTTCTTC. Its protein product is CASSNDREDEQFF. The V and J genes are TRBV3-1 and TRBJ2-1, with D perhaps matching TRBD1 (7 bases). Deletions cut 5 bases from V and 8 bases from J, with 13 bases between. This CDR3 is built from 13 residues. Germline CDR1 reads LGHDT; CDR2 reads YNNKEL (reference sequence).

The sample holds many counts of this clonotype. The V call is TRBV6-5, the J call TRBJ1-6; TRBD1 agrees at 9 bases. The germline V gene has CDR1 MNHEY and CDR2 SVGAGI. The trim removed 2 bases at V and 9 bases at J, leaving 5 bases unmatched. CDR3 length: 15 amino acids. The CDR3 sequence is CASSYTGTGFSPLHF. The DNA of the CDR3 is TGTGCCAGCAGTTACACCGGGACAGGGTTTTCACCCCTCCACTTT.

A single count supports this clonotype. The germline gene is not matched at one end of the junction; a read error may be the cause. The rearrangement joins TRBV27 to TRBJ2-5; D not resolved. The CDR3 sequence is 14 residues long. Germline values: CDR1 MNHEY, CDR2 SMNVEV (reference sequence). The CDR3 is CASRLYGYQETQYF. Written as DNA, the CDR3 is TGTGCCAGCAGGTTATACGGGTACCAAGAGACCCAGTACTTC.

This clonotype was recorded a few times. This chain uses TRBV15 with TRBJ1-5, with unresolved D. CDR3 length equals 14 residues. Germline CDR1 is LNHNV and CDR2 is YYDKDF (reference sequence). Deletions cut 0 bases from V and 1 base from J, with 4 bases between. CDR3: CATSRDRSNQPQHF. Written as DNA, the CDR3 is TGTGCCACCAGCAGAGACCGAAGCAATCAGCCCCAGCATTTT.

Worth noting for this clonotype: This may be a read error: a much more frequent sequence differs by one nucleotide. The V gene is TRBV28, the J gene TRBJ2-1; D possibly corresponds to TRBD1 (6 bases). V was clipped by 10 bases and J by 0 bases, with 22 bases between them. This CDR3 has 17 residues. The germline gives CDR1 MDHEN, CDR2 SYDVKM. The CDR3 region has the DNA TGTGCCAACAGCCAAACAACAGGGAAGAGCTCCTACAATGAGCAGTTCTTC. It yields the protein CANSQTTGKSSYNEQFF.

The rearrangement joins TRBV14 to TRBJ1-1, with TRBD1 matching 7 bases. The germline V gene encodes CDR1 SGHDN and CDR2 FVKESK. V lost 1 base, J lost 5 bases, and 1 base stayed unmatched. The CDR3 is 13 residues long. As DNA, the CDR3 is TGTGCCAGCAGCCAAGTGACAGGGACTGAAGCTTTCTTT. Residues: CASSQVTGTEAFF.

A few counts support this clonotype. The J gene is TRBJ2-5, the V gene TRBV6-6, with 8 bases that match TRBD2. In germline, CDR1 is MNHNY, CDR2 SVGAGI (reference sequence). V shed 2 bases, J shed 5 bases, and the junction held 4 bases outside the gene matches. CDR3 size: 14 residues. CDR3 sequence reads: CASSYRGGYETQYF. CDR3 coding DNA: TGTGCCAGCAGTTACCGGGGGGGTTACGAGACCCAGTACTTC.

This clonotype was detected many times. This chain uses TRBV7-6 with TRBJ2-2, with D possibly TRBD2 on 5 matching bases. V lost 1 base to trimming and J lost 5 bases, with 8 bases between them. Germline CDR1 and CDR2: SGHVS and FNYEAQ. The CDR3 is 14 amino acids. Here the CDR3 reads CASSLVGETGELFF. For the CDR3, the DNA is TGTGCCAGCAGCTTAGTCGGGGAAACCGGGGAGCTGTTTTTT.

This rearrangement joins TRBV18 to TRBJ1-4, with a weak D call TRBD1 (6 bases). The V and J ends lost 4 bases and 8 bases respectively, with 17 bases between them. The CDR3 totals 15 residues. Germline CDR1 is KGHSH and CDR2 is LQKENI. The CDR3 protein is CASSQPGHLSEKLFF. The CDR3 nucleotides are TGTGCCAGCTCACAACCGGGACACCTATCCGAAAAACTGTTTTTT.

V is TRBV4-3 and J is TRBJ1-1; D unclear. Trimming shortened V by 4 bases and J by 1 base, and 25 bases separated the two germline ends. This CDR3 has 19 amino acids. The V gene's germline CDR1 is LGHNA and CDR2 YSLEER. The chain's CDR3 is CASSPTPGTEPFANTEAFF. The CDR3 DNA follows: TGCGCCAGCAGCCCGACCCCGGGAACAGAGCCTTTCGCGAACACTGAAGCTTTCTTT.

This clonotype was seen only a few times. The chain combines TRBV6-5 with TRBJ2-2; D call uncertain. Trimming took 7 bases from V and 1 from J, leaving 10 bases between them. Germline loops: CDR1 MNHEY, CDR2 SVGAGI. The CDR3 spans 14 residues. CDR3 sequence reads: CASTKTLNTGELFF. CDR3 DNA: TGTGCCAGCACTAAGACCTTGAACACCGGGGAGCTGTTTTTT.

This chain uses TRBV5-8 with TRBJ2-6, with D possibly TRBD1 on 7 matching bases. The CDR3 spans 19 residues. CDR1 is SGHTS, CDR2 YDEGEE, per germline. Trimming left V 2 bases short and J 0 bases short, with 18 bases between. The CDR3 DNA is TGTGCCAGCAGCTTTTTTCCGGGACAGACTAGCTCTGGGGCCAACGTCCTGACTTTC. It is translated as CASSFFPGQTSSGANVLTF.

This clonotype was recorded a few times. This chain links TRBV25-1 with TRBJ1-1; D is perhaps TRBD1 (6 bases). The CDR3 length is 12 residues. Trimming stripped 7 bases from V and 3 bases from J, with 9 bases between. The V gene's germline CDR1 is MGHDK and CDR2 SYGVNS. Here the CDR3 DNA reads TGTGCCAGCACCCACAGGGACACTGAAGCTTTCTTT. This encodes CASTHRDTEAFF.

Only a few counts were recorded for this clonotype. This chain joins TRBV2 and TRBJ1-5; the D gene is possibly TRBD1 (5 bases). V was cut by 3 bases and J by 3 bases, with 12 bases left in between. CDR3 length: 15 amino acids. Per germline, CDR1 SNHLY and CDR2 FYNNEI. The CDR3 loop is CASSERGQPNQPQHF. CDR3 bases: TGTGCCAGCAGTGAGCGAGGACAACCCAATCAGCCCCAGCATTTT.

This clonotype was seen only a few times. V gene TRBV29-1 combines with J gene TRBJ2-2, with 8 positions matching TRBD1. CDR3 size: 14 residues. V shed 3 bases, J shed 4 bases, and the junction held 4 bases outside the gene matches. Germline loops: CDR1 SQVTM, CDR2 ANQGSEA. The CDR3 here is CSVEGDRGTGELFF. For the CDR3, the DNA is TGCAGCGTTGAGGGAGACAGGGGCACCGGGGAGCTGTTTTTT.

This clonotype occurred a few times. CDR3 bases: TGTGCCAGTAGTATTTCGCAGGGGATGAACACTGAAGCTTTCTTT. This codes for CASSISQGMNTEAFF. The rearrangement uses TRBV19 and TRBJ1-1; the D gene is possibly TRBD1 (6 bases). Germline V gene sequence: CDR1 LNHDA, CDR2 SQIVND (reference sequence). V lost 3 bases and J 0 bases, leaving 11 bases between the germline ends. There are 15 residues in the CDR3.

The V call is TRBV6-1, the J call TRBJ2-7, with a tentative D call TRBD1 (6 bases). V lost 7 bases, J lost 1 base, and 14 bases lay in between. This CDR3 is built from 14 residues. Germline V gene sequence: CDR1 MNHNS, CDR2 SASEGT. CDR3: CASNVQDSSYEQYV. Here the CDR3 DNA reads TGTGCCAGCAACGTACAGGACAGTTCCTACGAGCAGTACGTC.

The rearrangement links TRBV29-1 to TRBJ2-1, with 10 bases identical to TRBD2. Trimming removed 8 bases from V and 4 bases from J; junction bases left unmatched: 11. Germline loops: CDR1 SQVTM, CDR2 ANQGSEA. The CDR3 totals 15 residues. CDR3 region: CSLSGGASLYNEQFF. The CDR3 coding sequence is TGCAGCTTAAGCGGGGGGGCAAGCTTATACAATGAGCAGTTCTTC.

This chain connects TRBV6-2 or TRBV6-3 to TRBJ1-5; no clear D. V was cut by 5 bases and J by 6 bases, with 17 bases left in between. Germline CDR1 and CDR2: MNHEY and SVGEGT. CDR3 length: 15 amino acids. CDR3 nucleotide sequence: TGTGCCAGCAGTCCCTTGGAGGATACGGGTCAGCCCCAGCATTTT. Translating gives CASSPLEDTGQPQHF.